This T cell receptor (beta chain) came from a study of cytomegalovirus exposure and HLA in healthy donors. PCR amplification relied on 60 Vbeta primers (plus 13 Jbeta primers). Method: immunoSEQ multiplex PCR; TCRdb's copy keeps in-frame clones and lacks some. The data show over 150,000 clones, 80% to 85% seen once. Germline values: CDR1 MNHEY, CDR2 SVGAGI. The CDR3 extends over 14 amino acids. The junction had 11 bases not matched to a gene; V was cut back by 5 bases and J by 11 bases. The source material was PBMCs. The sequence was collected from a woman aged 45-60 years in good health and CMV-seropositive. J is TRBJ1-1 and V is TRBV6-5, with TRBD1 identical over 10 bases. CDR3 DNA: TGTGCCAGCAGTCGTGGACAGGGGGGTACAGGGGCTTTCTTT. Translated: CASSRGQGGTGAFF.